Presented here are 21 T cell receptor beta chains from one specimen sequenced in a study of cytomegalovirus exposure and HLA in healthy donors. Vbeta (60) and Jbeta (13) primers were used in the PCR. Libraries were prepared by immunoSEQ multiplex PCR; TCRdb keeps only in-frame clonotypes and omits some of them. The sample lists under 70,000 clones; around 67% were seen once. Sequenced sample: PBMCs. The receptor source for this set is a woman aged 25 to 45 in good health and CMV-seronegative.

The chain recombines TRBV5-1 with TRBJ2-7; D is possibly TRBD1 (6 bases). V was clipped by 0 bases and J by 2 bases, with 12 bases between them. Germline V gene lookup returns CDR1 SGHRS and CDR2 YFSETQ. This CDR3 spans 15 amino acids. CDR3 in amino acids: CASSLDGTYTYEQYF. The CDR3 nucleotides are TGCGCCAGCAGCTTGGATGGGACATATACCTACGAGCAGTACTTC.

This sequence joins TRBV9 and TRBJ2-3, with 7 nucleotides matching TRBD1. V trimming: 4 bases; J trimming: 3 bases; junction bases outside the gene matches: 5. The V gene's germline CDR1 is SGDLS and CDR2 YYNGEE. The CDR3 runs 14 residues. As DNA, the CDR3 is TGTGCCAGCAGCCCACAGGGGTGGACAGATACGCAGTATTTT. It encodes CASSPQGWTDTQYF.

CDR3 amino acids: CASSSPVRETQYF. For the CDR3, the DNA is TGTGCCAGCAGCTCGCCGGTTCGGGAGACCCAGTACTTC. The chain combines TRBV5-4 with TRBJ2-5; no clear D gene. The V end lost 3 bases, the J end lost 5 bases, and 11 bases lay between the germline ends. The CDR3 extends over 13 amino acids. Germline V CDR1 and CDR2: SGHNT, YYREEE (reference sequence). Using reference TRBV5-4 and TRBJ2-5 for the parts outside the CDR3, the full variable domain is ETGVTQSPTHLIKTRGQQVTLRCSSQSGHNTVSWYQQALGQGPQFIFQYYREEENGRGNFPPRFSGLQFPNYSSELNVNALELDDSALYLCASSSPVRETQYFGPGTRLLVL.

A word on this clone: Sequence at one end of the junction differs from germline and may be a read error. This chain uses TRBV7-9 with TRBJ1-3; 7 bases agree with TRBD1. CDR3 length equals 18 residues. Germline CDR1 SEHNR, CDR2 FQNEAQ (reference sequence). Here the CDR3 DNA reads TGTTCCAGCAGGGGGAGATCGGACAGACAATACTCTGGAAACGCCATATATTTT. Its translation: CSSRGRSDRQYSGNAIYF.

V and J are TRBV9 and TRBJ1-1; TRBD1 matches at 8 bases. The junction had 8 bases not matched to a gene; V was cut back by 4 bases and J by 3 bases. The CDR3 runs 15 residues. Germline V gene lookup returns CDR1 SGDLS and CDR2 YYNGEE. CDR3 nucleotides: TGTGCCAGCAGCCTATATTCAGGGGGCTACACTGAAGCTTTCTTT. Protein sequence: CASSLYSGGYTEAFF.

This rearrangement joins TRBV5-6 to TRBJ1-6; 8 nucleotides align to TRBD1. This CDR3 has 16 residues. Germline V gene sequence: CDR1 SGHDT, CDR2 YYEEEE. The V segment lost 4 bases and the J segment 9 bases; nucleotides outside the gene matches: 12. The DNA for the CDR3 is TGTGCCAGCAGCCGCCACCCAAGACAGGGGAGTTCACCCCTCCACTTT. This encodes CASSRHPRQGSSPLHF. The whole variable domain, remainder taken from reference TRBV5-6 and TRBJ1-6, is DAGVTQSPTHLIKTRGQQVTLRCSPKSGHDTVSWYQQALGQGPQFIFQYYEEEERQRGNFPDRFSGHQFPNYSSELNVNALLLGDSALYLCASSRHPRQGSSPLHFGNGTRLTVT.

J is TRBJ1-6 and V is TRBV4-2; TRBD1 aligns across 8 bases. J was trimmed by 1 base and V by 1 base; bases with no gene match: 3. Germline V gene data show CDR1 as LGHNA and CDR2 as YNFKEQ. This CDR3 is built from 17 residues. This chain's CDR3 is CASSQGTGGSYNSPLHF. As DNA, the CDR3 is TGTGCCAGCAGCCAAGGAACAGGGGGATCCTATAATTCACCCCTCCACTTT.

The V call is TRBV7-6, the J call TRBJ1-6; 8 bases are shared with TRBD1. There are 14 residues in the CDR3. Trimming cost V 1 base and J 8 bases; bases outside gene matches: 1. Germline CDR1 SGHVS, CDR2 FNYEAQ. Here the CDR3 DNA reads TGTGCCAGCAGCTTAGGACAGGGGTATTCACCCCTCCACTTT. Residues: CASSLGQGYSPLHF.

The table lists this clone with a few counts. The V and J genes are TRBV10-2 and TRBJ1-2; D might be TRBD1 (6 bases). The V gene's germline CDR1 is WSHSY and CDR2 SAAADI. V was trimmed by 6 bases and J by 2 bases, leaving 13 bases between them. This CDR3 contains 14 residues. This CDR3 reads CASRNGQSNYGYTF. The CDR3, as DNA: TGCGCCAGCAGAAACGGACAGAGCAACTATGGCTACACCTTC.

The chain employs TRBV5-1 and TRBJ2-5, with TRBD2 identical over 9 bases. CDR3 length equals 16 residues. After removal of 4 bases from V and 6 bases from J, the junction contained 13 bases not matched to a gene. Germline V gene lookup returns CDR1 SGHRS and CDR2 YFSETQ. CDR3 sequence: CASSPSGLARGKTQYF. In DNA form, the CDR3 reads TGCGCCAGCAGCCCTTCTGGACTAGCGCGGGGAAAGACCCAGTACTTC.

The chain's CDR3 is CASSRGQDYEQYF. The CDR3 DNA sequence: TGTGCCAGCAGCCGGGGACAGGACTACGAGCAGTACTTC. The chain links TRBV7-8 to TRBJ2-7; 8 nucleotides line up with TRBD1. Germline CDR1 reads SGHVS; CDR2 reads FQNEAQ. There are 13 residues in the CDR3. V shed 5 bases, J shed 3 bases, and the junction held 3 bases outside the gene matches.

This clone was counted only a few times. This chain links TRBV6-1 with TRBJ2-7; tentatively, D is TRBD1 (6 bases). Germline CDR1 is MNHNS and CDR2 is SASEGT. V lost 6 bases to trimming and J lost 2 bases, with 14 bases between them. CDR3 length: 14 amino acids. The CDR3 sequence: CASRGDKGTYEQYF. CDR3 in DNA: TGTGCCAGCAGGGGGGACAAGGGGACCTACGAGCAGTACTTC.

This chain uses TRBV5-6 with TRBJ1-2, with D possibly TRBD1 on 5 matching bases. The CDR3 contains 14 residues. Germline-derived CDR1 and CDR2 are SGHDT and YYEEEE. Trimming stripped 4 bases from V and 12 bases from J, with 22 bases between. CDR3 in amino acids: CASSPRLLQGGNTF. Here the CDR3 DNA reads TGTGCCAGCAGCCCGAGACTCCTCCAGGGCGGCAACACCTTC. The full variable domain, with the rest looked up from reference TRBV5-6 and TRBJ1-2, is DAGVTQSPTHLIKTRGQQVTLRCSPKSGHDTVSWYQQALGQGPQFIFQYYEEEERQRGNFPDRFSGHQFPNYSSELNVNALLLGDSALYLCASSPRLLQGGNTFGSGTRLTVV.

This chain uses TRBV16 with TRBJ1-2, with unresolved D. Germline CDR1 and CDR2: KGHSY and FQNENV. This CDR3 is built from 15 residues. V gave up 0 bases and J gave up 0 bases, with 8 bases separating them. CDR3 coding DNA: TGTGCCAGCAGCCAATCCACAGTAGCTAACTATGGCTACACCTTC. Residues: CASSQSTVANYGYTF.

The chain combines TRBV11-2 with TRBJ2-2, with 11 nucleotides matching TRBD2. CDR1 and CDR2 (germline): SGHAT, FQNNGV. This CDR3 contains 17 residues. Unmatched junction bases numbered 11, after V lost 8 bases and J lost 3 bases. The CDR3 DNA reads TGTGCCAGCCCCAGGGGTAGCGGGGGGGCGTACACCGGGGAGCTGTTTTTT. Its protein is CASPRGSGGAYTGELFF.

The chain links TRBV7-2 to TRBJ2-7; 7 nucleotides align to TRBD2. This CDR3 has 15 residues. V was clipped by 4 bases and J by 0 bases; unmatched bases: 6. Per the germline V gene, CDR1 is SGHTA and CDR2 is FQGNSA. CDR3 protein: CASSWDGLVSYEQYF. The CDR3 DNA sequence: TGTGCCAGCAGCTGGGACGGACTAGTCTCCTACGAGCAGTACTTC.

This clone was picked up one time. The V call is TRBV21-1, the J call TRBJ1-5. TRBV21-1 constitutes a pseudogene. The CDR3 totals 14 residues. Written as DNA, the CDR3 is TGTGCCAGCAGCACAAACGGTAGCAATCAGCCCCAGCATTTT. The encoded protein is CASSTNGSNQPQHF.

The chain couples TRBV6-5 to TRBJ2-5; 9 nucleotides match TRBD2. CDR1 and CDR2 (germline): MNHEY, SVGAGI. Trimming removed 4 bases from V and 2 bases from J; junction bases left unmatched: 5. CDR3 length: 15 residues. The CDR3 loop reads CASSLTSGEQETQYF. CDR3 nucleotide sequence: TGTGCCAGCAGTTTGACTAGCGGAGAGCAAGAGACCCAGTACTTC.

The chain links TRBV2 to TRBJ2-3; TRBD2 aligns across 8 bases. Germline V lookup: CDR1 SNHLY, CDR2 FYNNEI. The CDR3 contains 14 residues. The V gene end was trimmed by 6 bases and the J gene end by 3 bases; junction bases not matched to a gene: 5. The CDR3 here is CASRLSGVTDTQYF. DNA of the CDR3: TGTGCCAGCAGACTTAGCGGGGTGACAGATACGCAGTATTTT.

V and J are TRBV7-2 and TRBJ2-7, with D tentatively TRBD1 (6 bases). The germline CDR1 and CDR2 sequences are SGHTA and FQGNSA. The CDR3 extends over 15 amino acids. Trimming left V 5 bases short and J 6 bases short, with 20 bases between. CDR3 nucleotide sequence: TGTGCCAGCAGCCTAGGGGCAGGGGTGCCCTCCGAGCAGTACTTC. This translates into CASSLGAGVPSEQYF.

J is TRBJ2-7 and V is TRBV27; 12 nucleotides align to TRBD2. The CDR3 contains 15 residues. Per the germline V gene, CDR1 is MNHEY and CDR2 is SMNVEV (reference sequence). The ends lost 2 bases at V and 1 base at J; junction bases unmatched: 0. The DNA for the CDR3 is TGTGCCAGCAGTTTAGGGACTAGCGGGTCCTACGAGCAGTACTTC. It yields the protein CASSLGTSGSYEQYF.